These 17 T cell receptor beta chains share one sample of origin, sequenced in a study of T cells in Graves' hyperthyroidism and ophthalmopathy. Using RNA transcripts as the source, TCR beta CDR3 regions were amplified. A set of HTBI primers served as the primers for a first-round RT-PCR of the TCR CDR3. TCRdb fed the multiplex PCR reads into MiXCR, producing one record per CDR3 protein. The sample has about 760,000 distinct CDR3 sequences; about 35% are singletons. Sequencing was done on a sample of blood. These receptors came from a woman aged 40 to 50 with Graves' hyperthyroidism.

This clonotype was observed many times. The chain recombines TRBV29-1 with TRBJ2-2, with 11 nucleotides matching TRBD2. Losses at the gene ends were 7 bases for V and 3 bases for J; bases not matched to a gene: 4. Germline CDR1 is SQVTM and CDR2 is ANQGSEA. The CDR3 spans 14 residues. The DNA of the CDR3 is TGCAGCGGGGAACTAGCGGGGGACACCGGGGAGCTGTTTTTT. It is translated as CSGELAGDTGELFF.

The CDR3 loop reads CSARDRLLGGNQPQHF. CDR3 nucleotide sequence: TGCAGTGCTAGAGATCGACTTTTAGGGGGCAATCAGCCCCAGCATTTT. The chain recombines TRBV20-1 with TRBJ1-5; tentative D call: TRBD1 (5 bases). Trimming shortened V by 0 bases and J by 2 bases, and 14 bases separated the two germline ends. Per the germline V gene, CDR1 is DFQATT and CDR2 is SNEGSKA (reference sequence). The length of the CDR3 is 16 residues.

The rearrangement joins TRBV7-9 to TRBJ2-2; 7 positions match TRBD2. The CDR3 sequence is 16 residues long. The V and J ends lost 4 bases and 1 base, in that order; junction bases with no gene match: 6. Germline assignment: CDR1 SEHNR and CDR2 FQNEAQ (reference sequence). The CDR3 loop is CASSSRLARNTGELFF. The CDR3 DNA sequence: TGTGCCAGCAGCTCTAGACTAGCAAGGAACACCGGGGAGCTGTTTTTT.

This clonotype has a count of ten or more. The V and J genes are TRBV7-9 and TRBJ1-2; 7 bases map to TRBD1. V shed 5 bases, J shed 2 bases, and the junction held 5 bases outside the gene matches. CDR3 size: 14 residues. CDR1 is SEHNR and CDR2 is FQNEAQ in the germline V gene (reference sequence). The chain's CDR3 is CASSEGTVNYGYTF. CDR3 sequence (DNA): TGTGCCAGCAGCGAAGGGACAGTGAACTATGGCTACACCTTC.

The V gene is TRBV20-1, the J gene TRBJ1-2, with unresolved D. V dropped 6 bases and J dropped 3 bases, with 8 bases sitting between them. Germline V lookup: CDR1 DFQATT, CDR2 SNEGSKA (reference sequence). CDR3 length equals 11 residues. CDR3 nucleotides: TGCAGTGCAAGAACAGACTATGGCTACACCTTC. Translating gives CSARTDYGYTF.

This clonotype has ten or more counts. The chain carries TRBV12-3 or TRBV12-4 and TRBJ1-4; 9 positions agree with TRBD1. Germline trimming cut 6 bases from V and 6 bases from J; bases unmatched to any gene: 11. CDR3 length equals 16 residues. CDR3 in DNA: TGTGCCAGCAGGCCGGGACAGGGCGGTCTTTATGAAAAACTGTTTTTT. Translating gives CASRPGQGGLYEKLFF.

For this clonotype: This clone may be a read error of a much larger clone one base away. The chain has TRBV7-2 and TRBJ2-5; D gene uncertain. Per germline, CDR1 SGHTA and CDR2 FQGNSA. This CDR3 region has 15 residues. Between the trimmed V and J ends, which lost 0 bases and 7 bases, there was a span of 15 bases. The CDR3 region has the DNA TGTGCCAGCAGCTTAGCGCCACCGCGTCCAGGGACCCAGTACTTC. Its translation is CASSLAPPRPGTQYF.

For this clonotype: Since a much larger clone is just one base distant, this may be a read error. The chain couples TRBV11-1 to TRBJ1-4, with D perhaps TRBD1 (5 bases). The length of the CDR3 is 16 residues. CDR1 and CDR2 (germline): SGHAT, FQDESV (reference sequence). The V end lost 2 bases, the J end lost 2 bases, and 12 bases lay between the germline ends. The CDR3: CASSLPADSTNEKLFF. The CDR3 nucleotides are TGTGCCAGCAGCTTACCGGCAGACAGTACTAATGAAAAACTGTTTTTT. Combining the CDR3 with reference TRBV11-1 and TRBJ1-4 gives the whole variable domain EAEVAQSPRYKITEKSQAVAFWCDPISGHATLYWYRQILGQGPELLVQFQDESVVDDSQLPKDRFSAERLKGVDSTLKIQPAELGDSAMYLCASSLPADSTNEKLFFGSGTQLSVL.

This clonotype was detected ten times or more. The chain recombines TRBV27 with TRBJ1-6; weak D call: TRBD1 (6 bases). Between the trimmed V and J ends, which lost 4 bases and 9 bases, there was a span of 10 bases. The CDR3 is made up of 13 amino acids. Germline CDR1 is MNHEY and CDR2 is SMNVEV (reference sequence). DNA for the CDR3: TGTGCCAGCAGTTGGGGGGCTAGTTCACCCCTCCACTTT. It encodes CASSWGASSPLHF.

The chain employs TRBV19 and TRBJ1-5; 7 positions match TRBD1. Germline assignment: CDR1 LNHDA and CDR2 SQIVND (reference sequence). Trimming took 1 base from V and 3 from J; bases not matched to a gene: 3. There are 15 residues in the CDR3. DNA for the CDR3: TGTGCCAGTAGTATAGTTGGACAGGCCAATCAGCCCCAGCATTTT. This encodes CASSIVGQANQPQHF.

CDR3: CASSFFLGENTEAFF. CDR3 sequence (DNA): TGTGCCAGCAGCTTTTTTTTAGGGGAGAACACTGAAGCTTTCTTT. The chain employs TRBV7-9 and TRBJ1-1; maybe TRBD1 (5 bases). Germline CDR1 reads SEHNR; CDR2 reads FQNEAQ (reference sequence). The CDR3 spans 15 residues. Trimming stripped 3 bases from V and 1 base from J, with 12 bases between.

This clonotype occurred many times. CDR3 region: CSARGLSGYEQYF. CDR3 in DNA: TGCAGTGCTAGAGGACTTAGTGGGTACGAGCAGTACTTC. This sequence joins TRBV20-1 and TRBJ2-7; D unresolved. Germline CDR1 and CDR2: DFQATT and SNEGSKA (reference sequence). The CDR3 has 13 amino acids. V lost 1 base, J lost 4 bases, and 11 bases lay in between.

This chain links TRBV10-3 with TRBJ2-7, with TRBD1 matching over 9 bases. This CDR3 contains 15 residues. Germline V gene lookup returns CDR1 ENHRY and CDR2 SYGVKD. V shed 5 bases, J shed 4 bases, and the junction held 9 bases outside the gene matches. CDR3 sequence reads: CAISRDRATSYEQYF. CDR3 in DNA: TGTGCCATCAGTAGGGACAGGGCCACCTCTTACGAGCAGTACTTC.

CDR3 sequence: CASSETLAREQYF. The DNA of the CDR3 is TGCGCCAGCAGTGAGACCCTAGCTCGGGAGCAGTACTTC. The chain links TRBV10-1 to TRBJ2-7; D perhaps matches TRBD2 (5 bases). The germline CDR1 and CDR2 sequences are WNHNN and SYGVQD (reference sequence). There are 13 residues in the CDR3. V shed 2 bases and J shed 7 bases, with 12 bases lying between them.

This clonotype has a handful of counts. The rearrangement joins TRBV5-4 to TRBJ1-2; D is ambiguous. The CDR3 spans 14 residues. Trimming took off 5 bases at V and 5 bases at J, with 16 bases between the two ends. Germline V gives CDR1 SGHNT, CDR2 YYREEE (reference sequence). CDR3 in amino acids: CASSVERTNYGYTF. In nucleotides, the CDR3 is TGTGCCAGCAGTGTGGAACGGACCAATTATGGCTACACCTTC.

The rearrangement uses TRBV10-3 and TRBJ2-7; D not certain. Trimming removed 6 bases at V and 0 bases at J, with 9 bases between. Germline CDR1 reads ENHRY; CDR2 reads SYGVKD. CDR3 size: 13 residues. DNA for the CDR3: TGTGCCATCAGCCGGACCCGCTCCTACGAGCAGTACTTC. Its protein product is CAISRTRSYEQYF.

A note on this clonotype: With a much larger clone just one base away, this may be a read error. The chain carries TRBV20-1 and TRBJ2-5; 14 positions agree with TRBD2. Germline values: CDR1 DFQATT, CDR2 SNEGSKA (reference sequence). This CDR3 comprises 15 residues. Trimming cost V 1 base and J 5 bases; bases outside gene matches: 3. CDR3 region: CSARGLAGGVETQYF. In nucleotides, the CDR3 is TGCAGTGCTAGAGGACTAGCGGGGGGGGTGGAGACCCAGTACTTC.